The 24 T cell receptor beta chains reported below all come from one sample, sequenced in a study of response to subunit inactivated influenza vaccine. One entry per CDR3 protein, called by TCRdb with MiXCR from the RT-PCR reads. The data show a few hundred thousand distinct CDR3 sequences, roughly 10% seen once. These data were likewise used in another study, on T cells expressing NK-cell markers. This second report adds: In generating TCR beta cDNA, 5'RACE template switching with UMIs was used.

Sequences were derived from PBMCs from blood, sampled on the day of vaccination. The receptor set was obtained from a man aged 50-60 years who received an inactivated influenza vaccine.

This clonotype appeared a few times. This chain connects TRBV18 to TRBJ2-3, with no clear D. This CDR3 has 11 amino acids. The germline V and J ends were trimmed by 2 bases and 8 bases, with 5 bases remaining between them. CDR1 and CDR2 from the germline V gene are KGHSH and LQKENI. The CDR3 region has the DNA TGTGCCAGCTCACCAGCCGGTACGCAGTATTTT. This encodes CASSPAGTQYF.

This clonotype has just a few counts. The chain carries TRBV5-1 and TRBJ2-3; D is possibly TRBD1 or TRBD2 (6 bases each). V was cut by 3 bases and J by 2 bases, with 7 bases left in between. The germline gives CDR1 SGHRS, CDR2 YFSETQ. CDR3 length: 13 amino acids. The chain's CDR3 is CASSWGATDTQYF. The CDR3 bases are TGCGCCAGCAGCTGGGGGGCCACAGATACGCAGTATTTT. Filled out from reference TRBV5-1 and TRBJ2-3, the complete variable domain reads KAGVTQTPRYLIKTRGQQVTLSCSPISGHRSVSWYQQTPGQGLQFLFEYFSETQRNKGNFPGRFSGRQFSNSRSEMNVSTLELGDSALYLCASSWGATDTQYFGPGTRLTVL.

This clonotype was seen ten or more times. The chain uses TRBV12-3 or TRBV12-4 and TRBJ1-5, with D maybe TRBD1 (5 bases). V lost 6 bases, J lost 0 bases, and 15 bases lay in between. The CDR3 contains 16 residues. CDR3 sequence: CASRRGGGYSNQPQHF. DNA of the CDR3: TGTGCCAGCAGACGCGGGGGGGGGTATAGCAATCAGCCCCAGCATTTT.

The V call is TRBV28, the J call TRBJ1-5, with TRBD1 matching over 8 bases. The CDR3 is made up of 14 amino acids. Trimming removed 4 bases from V and 6 bases from J; junction bases left unmatched: 5. Germline assignment: CDR1 MDHEN and CDR2 SYDVKM. The CDR3 sequence is CASSSGGVSQPQHF. In nucleotides, the CDR3 is TGTGCCAGCAGTTCAGGGGGCGTCAGTCAGCCCCAGCATTTT. The whole variable domain, filled in from reference TRBV28 and TRBJ1-5, reads DVKVTQSSRYLVKRTGEKVFLECVQDMDHENMFWYRQDPGLGLRLIYFSYDVKMKEKGDIPEGYSVSREKKERFSLILESASTNQTSMYLCASSSGGVSQPQHFGDGTRLSIL.

The J gene is TRBJ1-4, the V gene TRBV7-9; D uncertain. Germline loops: CDR1 SEHNR, CDR2 FQNEAQ (reference sequence). Trimming left V 1 base short and J 11 bases short, with 5 bases between. The CDR3 has 11 amino acids. CDR3 sequence reads: CASSLGPKLFF. CDR3 nucleotides: TGTGCCAGCAGCTTAGGTCCCAAACTGTTTTTT.

The chain employs TRBV7-9 and TRBJ2-3; tentative D call: TRBD2 (6 bases). CDR3 length equals 12 residues. Germline V lookup: CDR1 SEHNR, CDR2 FQNEAQ (reference sequence). With 4 bases removed from V and 8 bases from J, the gap between germline ends came to 10 bases. This chain's CDR3 is CASSSTSITQYF. The CDR3 DNA is TGTGCCAGCAGCTCGACTAGTATTACGCAGTATTTT.

CDR3 nucleotides: TGTGCCAGCAGCTTAGAAGCCAGCTGGAACACTGAAGCTTTCTTT. This codes for CASSLEASWNTEAFF. The chain uses TRBV7-8 and TRBJ1-1; no clear D gene. V lost 1 base and J lost 1, with 10 bases in between. The CDR3 consists of 15 residues. The V gene's germline CDR1 is SGHVS and CDR2 FQNEAQ.

This sequence joins TRBV29-1 and TRBJ2-3, with 9 bases that match TRBD1. Trimming cost V 6 bases and J 4 bases; bases outside gene matches: 5. The CDR3 loop spans 13 amino acids. CDR1 and CDR2 (germline): SQVTM, ANQGSEA. In nucleotides, the CDR3 is TGCAGCGTGGTGGACAGGGGTGCAGATACGCAGTATTTT. This gives the protein CSVVDRGADTQYF.

This clonotype was seen more than once but under ten times. The V and J genes are TRBV4-2 and TRBJ2-4; TRBD1 matches 8 bases. V was clipped by 2 bases and J by 3 bases; unmatched bases: 9. Germline CDR1 is LGHNA and CDR2 is YNFKEQ. The length of the CDR3 is 17 residues. CDR3 bases: TGTGCCAGCAGCCAAAAGGGGCAGGGGGCAGGCAAAAACATTCAGTACTTC. It codes for CASSQKGQGAGKNIQYF.

This sequence joins TRBV6-5 and TRBJ1-5; D remains unclear. This CDR3 comprises 14 residues. Per germline, CDR1 MNHEY and CDR2 SVGAGI. V lost 2 bases, J lost 3 bases, and 8 bases lay in between. In DNA, the CDR3 is TGTGCCAGCAGTTACACTAGTTCCAATCAGCCCCAGCATTTT. Encoded protein: CASSYTSSNQPQHF.

V usage is TRBV7-9 and J usage is TRBJ1-4; D perhaps matches TRBD1 (6 bases). V was clipped by 5 bases and J by 2 bases, with 18 bases between them. Germline loops: CDR1 SEHNR, CDR2 FQNEAQ (reference sequence). The CDR3 runs 17 residues. CDR3 sequence (DNA): TGTGCCAGCAGCCCCCGTGGGACAATCTATACTAATGAAAAACTGTTTTTT. Translating gives CASSPRGTIYTNEKLFF.

This chain links TRBV28 with TRBJ2-1; TRBD2 matches 10 bases. Trimming at V came to 5 bases and at J to 0 bases, leaving 4 bases not matched to a gene. The CDR3 runs 16 residues. Germline-derived CDR1 and CDR2 are MDHEN and SYDVKM. CDR3 coding DNA: TGTGCCAGCAGTCGAGGACTAGCGGTCTCCTACAATGAGCAGTTCTTC. Translation: CASSRGLAVSYNEQFF.

The chain joins TRBV7-2 to TRBJ2-3; 8 nucleotides line up with TRBD2. CDR1 SGHTA and CDR2 FQGNSA come from the germline V gene. CDR3 size: 16 residues. V shed 2 bases, J shed 3 bases, and the junction held 7 bases outside the gene matches. The CDR3 coding sequence is TGTGCCAGCAGCTTACAAGCGGGAGTAGAGACAGATACGCAGTATTTT. This translates into CASSLQAGVETDTQYF.

The sample holds many counts of this clonotype. The V call is TRBV3-1, the J call TRBJ2-5, with unresolved D. Per the germline V gene, CDR1 is LGHDT and CDR2 is YNNKEL (reference sequence). The CDR3 spans 12 residues. The V and J ends lost 0 bases and 6 bases respectively, with 5 bases between them. The DNA for the CDR3 is TGTGCCAGCAGCCAAGATAGGAAGACCCAGTACTTC. Translating gives CASSQDRKTQYF.

Only a few counts were recorded for this clonotype. The chain employs TRBV6-5 and TRBJ2-3; 11 nucleotides align to TRBD2. After removal of 0 bases from V and 5 bases from J, the junction contained 13 bases not matched to a gene. The CDR3 is 19 residues long. Germline assignment: CDR1 MNHEY and CDR2 SVGAGI. Here the CDR3 DNA reads TGTGCCAGCAGTTACTCGAGTCGGGGTAGCGGGAGGGCCAGAGATACGCAGTATTTT. Translating gives CASSYSSRGSGRARDTQYF.

The table lists this clonotype with a few counts. J is TRBJ2-1 and V is TRBV4-3; 11 nucleotides line up with TRBD2. J was trimmed by 8 bases and V by 3 bases; bases with no gene match: 6. The CDR3 is 15 amino acids. Per the germline V gene, CDR1 is LGHNA and CDR2 is YSLEER. The CDR3 spells CASSQGLAAGDEQFF. As DNA, the CDR3 is TGCGCCAGCAGCCAGGGACTAGCGGCGGGGGATGAGCAGTTCTTC.

This clonotype was picked up a small number of times. CDR3 DNA sequence: TGTGCCAGCAGTGAAGTTCCGGGTTCACCCCTCCACTTT. Translated, it gives CASSEVPGSPLHF. The rearrangement joins TRBV6-4 to TRBJ1-6, with D uncertain. V lost 3 bases, J lost 9 bases, and 9 bases lay in between. CDR3 size: 13 residues. CDR1 is MRHNA, CDR2 SNTAGT, per germline.

In its sample, this clonotype was seen a few times. The J gene is TRBJ2-3, the V gene TRBV28; 10 bases are shared with TRBD2. The CDR3 extends over 13 amino acids. Trimming removed 9 bases from V and 5 bases from J; junction bases left unmatched: 5. Germline V gives CDR1 MDHEN, CDR2 SYDVKM. The CDR3 region has the DNA TGTGCCAGACTAGCGGGATGGATAGATACGCAGTATTTT. Protein product: CARLAGWIDTQYF. Full variable domain (outside the CDR3, taken from reference TRBV28 and TRBJ2-3): DVKVTQSSRYLVKRTGEKVFLECVQDMDHENMFWYRQDPGLGLRLIYFSYDVKMKEKGDIPEGYSVSREKKERFSLILESASTNQTSMYLCARLAGWIDTQYFGPGTRLTVL.

Points on this clonotype: One end of the junction does not line up with germline, which may come from a read error. The chain couples TRBV7-2 to TRBJ2-5; either TRBD1 or TRBD2 may supply D (6 bases each). The CDR3 has 16 amino acids. The germline CDR1 and CDR2 sequences are SGHTA and FQGNSA. The CDR3 sequence: CASSPNLLGGGETLYF. The CDR3 nucleotides read TGTGCCAGCAGCCCCAACCTGCTTGGGGGCGGGGAGACCCTGTACTTC. Filled out from reference TRBV7-2 and TRBJ2-5, the complete variable domain reads GAGVSQSPSNKVTEKGKDVELRCDPISGHTALYWYRQSLGQGLEFLIYFQGNSAPDKSGLPSDRFSAERTGGSVSTLTIQRTQQEDSAVYLCASSPNLLGGGETLYFGPGTRLLVL.

Many counts were recorded for this clonotype. The chain has TRBV5-6 and TRBJ2-7, with 7 positions matching TRBD1. The CDR3 contains 15 residues. The germline V gene has CDR1 SGHDT and CDR2 YYEEEE. Trimming took 7 bases from V and 0 from J; bases not matched to a gene: 10. The CDR3 sequence is CASATGQLTSYEQYF. Here the CDR3 DNA reads TGTGCCAGCGCTACGGGACAGCTTACCTCCTACGAGCAGTACTTC.

This clonotype was counted many times. J is TRBJ2-7 and V is TRBV2, with D unresolved. This CDR3 is 14 amino acids long. V was clipped by 3 bases and J by 3 bases, with 12 bases between them. Germline V lookup: CDR1 SNHLY, CDR2 FYNNEI. The CDR3 is CASSETGSSYEQYF. The CDR3 nucleotides read TGTGCCAGCAGTGAGACCGGCAGCAGCTACGAGCAGTACTTC.

This clonotype was seen a handful of times. The V call is TRBV7-9, the J call TRBJ2-1, with D perhaps TRBD2 (5 bases). CDR1 SEHNR and CDR2 FQNEAQ come from the germline V gene (reference sequence). Trimming pared 5 bases from V and 15 bases from J, leaving 20 bases between. The CDR3 is made up of 13 amino acids. The CDR3 here is CASSRTGIFISFF. CDR3 coding DNA: TGTGCCAGCAGCCGGACGGGAATCTTTATTTCGTTCTTC. Full variable domain (missing parts from reference TRBV7-9 and TRBJ2-1): DTGVSQNPRHKITKRGQNVTFRCDPISEHNRLYWYRQTLGQGPEFLTYFQNEAQLEKSRLLSDRFSAERPKGSFSTLEIQRTEQGDSAMYLCASSRTGIFISFFGPGTRLTVL.

This clonotype was seen a few times. The CDR3 sequence is CASSWNDNTDTQYF. The CDR3, as DNA: TGCGCCAGCAGCTGGAATGACAACACAGATACGCAGTATTTT. This rearrangement joins TRBV5-1 to TRBJ2-3; D is uncertain. V lost 3 bases, J lost 2 bases, and 10 bases lay in between. Looked up from germline, CDR1 is SGHRS and CDR2 is YFSETQ. This CDR3 has 14 residues.

The chain joins TRBV7-9 to TRBJ2-2, with D possibly being TRBD2 (5 bases). The V and J ends lost 11 bases and 0 bases respectively, with 22 bases between them. Germline values: CDR1 SEHNR, CDR2 FQNEAQ (reference sequence). The CDR3 totals 17 residues. CDR3 coding DNA: TGTGCCGTAAACCGTGGGGAGTCGGGATCGAACACCGGGGAGCTGTTTTTT. It translates to CAVNRGESGSNTGELFF.